These 32 T cell receptor beta chains were sequenced from one sample in a study of graft-versus-host responses after intestinal transplantation. Method: immunoSEQ multiplex PCR; TCRdb's copy keeps in-frame clones and lacks some. This table has about 27,000 clones, roughly four fifths appearing once. Their antigens remain unidentified. Sequenced material: unstimulated CD8+ T cells sorted from spleen or lymph node cells, taken before transplant. The receptors come from a human donor who was the organ donor for an intestinal transplant.

Written as DNA, the CDR3 is TGTGCCAGCAGCTTAGGAGATAATGAGCAGTTCTTC. It encodes CASSLGDNEQFF. The chain has TRBV11-2 and TRBJ2-1, with unresolved D. Germline V gene sequence: CDR1 SGHAT, CDR2 FQNNGV. This CDR3 contains 12 residues. The V end was cut by 1 base, the J end by 7 bases, with 5 bases between.

The chain uses TRBV27 and TRBJ2-5; TRBD2 matches at 12 bases. Judging by the DNA end, TRBJ2-7 fits better; the J call may be wrong. The CDR3 totals 15 residues. Germline V gene data show CDR1 as MNHEY and CDR2 as SMNVEV (reference sequence). The DNA of the CDR3 is TGTGCCAGCAGTTGGACTAGCGGGATGACTTACGAGCAGTACTTC. It codes for CASSWTSGMTYEQYF.

The CDR3 sequence is CASSYINTGELFF. The CDR3 DNA follows: TGTGCCAGCAGTTACATAAACACCGGGGAGCTGTTTTTT. V and J are TRBV6-6 and TRBJ2-2; the D is unclear. There are 13 residues in the CDR3. V was clipped by 2 bases and J by 2 bases, with 3 bases between them. Germline-derived CDR1 and CDR2 are MNHNY and SVGAGI (reference sequence).

Details on this clone: One end of the junction is discordant with germline, which a read error may explain. The chain employs TRBV29-1 and TRBJ1-2; no clear D gene. The CDR3 length is 11 residues. The germline V gene encodes CDR1 SQVTM and CDR2 ANQGSEA. DNA of the CDR3: TGCGGCGTTGGCGGAGGCTATGGCTACACCTTC. Its translation: CGVGGGYGYTF.

V gene TRBV10-1 combines with J gene TRBJ1-5; D may be TRBD1 (6 bases). The CDR3 is 15 residues long. V lost 10 bases to trimming and J lost 2 bases, with 18 bases between them. Germline values: CDR1 WNHNN, CDR2 SYGVQD (reference sequence). The CDR3 loop reads CATNVSGVGNQPQHF. The CDR3 DNA reads as TGCGCCACCAACGTATCAGGGGTGGGCAATCAGCCCCAGCATTTT.

The V call is TRBV19, the J call TRBJ1-1, with TRBD1 matching over 7 bases. CDR3 length equals 16 residues. Trimming at V came to 7 bases and at J to 0 bases, leaving 11 bases not matched to a gene. Germline values: CDR1 LNHDA, CDR2 SQIVND (reference sequence). CDR3 in amino acids: CASTSGTETLNTEAFF. Here the CDR3 DNA reads TGTGCCAGTACCTCCGGGACAGAGACCTTGAACACTGAAGCTTTCTTT.

The chain combines TRBV19 with TRBJ1-1; D gene unclear. Germline CDR1 is LNHDA and CDR2 is SQIVND (reference sequence). V was shortened by 7 bases and J by 5 bases, with 11 bases between the two germline ends. The CDR3 length is 12 residues. CDR3 nucleotide sequence: TGTGCCAGTACTTACAAAGGAACTGAAGCTTTCTTT. It specifies CASTYKGTEAFF.

The rearrangement uses TRBV27 and TRBJ2-7, with no clear D. Trimming removed 8 bases from V and 5 bases from J, with 10 bases in between. The germline V gene has CDR1 MNHEY and CDR2 SMNVEV (reference sequence). CDR3 length: 11 residues. DNA for the CDR3: TGTGCCAGCTCTACGAATGACGAGCAGTACTTC. Protein product: CASSTNDEQYF.

The gene calls are TRBV5-1 and TRBJ1-4; 12 positions agree with TRBD1. The junction had 5 bases not matched to a gene; V was cut back by 4 bases and J by 10 bases. The CDR3 has 14 residues. Germline V lookup: CDR1 SGHRS, CDR2 YFSETQ. CDR3: CASSPGQGAGKLFF. CDR3 nucleotides: TGCGCCAGCAGCCCGGGACAGGGGGCCGGAAAACTGTTTTTT.

CDR3 protein: CASSPGQSGNTIYF. The CDR3 DNA follows: TGCGCCAGCAGTCCAGGACAGTCTGGAAACACCATATATTTT. This chain links TRBV10-1 with TRBJ1-3; a possible D gene is TRBD1 (6 bases). Germline V gene lookup returns CDR1 WNHNN and CDR2 SYGVQD (reference sequence). Between the trimmed V and J ends, which lost 5 bases and 1 base, there was a span of 9 bases. This CDR3 comprises 14 residues.

The CDR3 loop is CASREDLTGREQYF. In DNA, the CDR3 is TGTGCCAGCAGAGAGGACCTAACAGGGAGGGAGCAGTACTTC. V gene TRBV6-6 combines with J gene TRBJ2-7; D may correspond to TRBD1 or TRBD2 (6 bases each). V dropped 6 bases and J dropped 7 bases, with 19 bases sitting between them. This CDR3 comprises 14 residues. Germline-derived CDR1 and CDR2 are MNHNY and SVGAGI (reference sequence).

This chain links TRBV7-9 with TRBJ2-7; no clear D gene. The germline gives CDR1 SEHNR, CDR2 FQNEAQ (reference sequence). V shed 2 bases and J shed 5 bases, with 4 bases lying between them. There are 11 residues in the CDR3. CDR3 DNA: TGTGCCAGCAGCTTATCGGACGAGCAGTACTTC. Its protein product is CASSLSDEQYF. The full variable domain, in which reference TRBV7-9 and TRBJ2-7 provide the parts outside the CDR3, is DTGVSQNPRHKITKRGQNVTFRCDPISEHNRLYWYRQTLGQGPEFLTYFQNEAQLEKSRLLSDRFSAERPKGSFSTLEIQRTEQGDSAMYLCASSLSDEQYFGPGTRLTVT.

This sequence joins TRBV29-1 and TRBJ2-1, with D unresolved. The CDR3 loop spans 11 amino acids. Trimming removed 0 bases from V and 8 bases from J, with 5 bases in between. Germline V gives CDR1 SQVTM, CDR2 ANQGSEA. CDR3 region: CSVEDRDEQFF. In nucleotides, the CDR3 is TGCAGCGTTGAAGATCGGGATGAGCAGTTCTTC.

The chain has TRBV7-9 and TRBJ2-7, with 8 bases matching TRBD1. Germline V gene data show CDR1 as SEHNR and CDR2 as FQNEAQ (reference sequence). The length of the CDR3 is 14 residues. V shed 5 bases and J 6 bases; nucleotides not matched to a gene: 9. The CDR3 region has the DNA TGTGCCAGCAGCCATACCCCAGGGGGCGGCGAGCAGTACTTC. Translated: CASSHTPGGGEQYF.

This clone was counted a few times. The CDR3 region is CASSLGTGEVGELFF. The CDR3 nucleotides are TGTGCCAGCAGCTTAGGGACAGGGGAGGTCGGGGAGCTGTTTTTT. The rearrangement links TRBV11-2 to TRBJ2-2, with 9 bases fitting TRBD1. The CDR3 extends over 15 amino acids. Per the germline V gene, CDR1 is SGHAT and CDR2 is FQNNGV. V shed 1 base, J shed 7 bases, and the junction held 4 bases outside the gene matches.

The chain recombines TRBV10-1 with TRBJ1-2; 10 bases map to TRBD1. The CDR3 is 19 residues long. In germline, CDR1 is WNHNN, CDR2 SYGVQD (reference sequence). The ends lost 3 bases at V and 0 bases at J; junction bases unmatched: 13. CDR3 bases: TGCGCCAGCAGTGATCTGGACAGGGGGACGAGGCCCGCTAACTATGGCTACACCTTC. Amino acids: CASSDLDRGTRPANYGYTF.

The CDR3 nucleotides read TGTGCCAGCAGTGTAGGGGGCCAGCCGGGTGAGCAGTACTTC. Its translation is CASSVGGQPGEQYF. The genes are TRBV2 and TRBJ2-7; TRBD1 agrees at 7 bases. Germline values: CDR1 SNHLY, CDR2 FYNNEI. This CDR3 is 14 amino acids long. The V and J ends lost 4 bases and 7 bases, in that order; junction bases with no gene match: 10.

The chain combines TRBV30 with TRBJ2-5; 12 bases match TRBD2. V lost 3 bases to trimming and J lost 5 bases; unmatched junction nucleotides: 7. From germline, CDR1 is GTSNPN and CDR2 SVGIG (reference sequence). This CDR3 is built from 15 residues. As DNA, the CDR3 is TGTGCCTGGAGCCTACTAGCGGGAGGCGCGGAGACCCAGTACTTC. It codes for CAWSLLAGGAETQYF.

DNA of the CDR3: TGTGCCAGTACTCCCGGGACAGGGAGCTATGGCTACACCTTC. Protein sequence: CASTPGTGSYGYTF. The chain links TRBV19 to TRBJ1-2; 9 positions match TRBD1. This CDR3 is built from 14 residues. The germline CDR1 and CDR2 sequences are LNHDA and SQIVND (reference sequence). V dropped 7 bases and J dropped 4; count of bases not matched to a gene: 7.

The chain is built from TRBV2 and TRBJ2-7; D call uncertain. From germline, CDR1 is SNHLY and CDR2 FYNNEI. The CDR3 contains 13 residues. V was shortened by 4 bases and J by 0 bases, with 7 bases between the two germline ends. The CDR3 region is CASSGDNSYEQYF. The CDR3 nucleotides read TGTGCCAGCAGTGGCGACAACTCCTACGAGCAGTACTTC.

The CDR3 spells CSVEGRTGGYGYTF. The CDR3 DNA reads TGCAGCGTCGAGGGAAGGACAGGGGGCTATGGCTACACCTTC. V and J are TRBV29-1 and TRBJ1-2; 10 nucleotides align to TRBD1. V gave up 6 bases and J gave up 4 bases; unmatched junction bases: 8. Germline-derived CDR1 and CDR2 are SQVTM and ANQGSEA. The CDR3 totals 14 residues.

The sample holds a few counts of this clone. This rearrangement joins TRBV19 to TRBJ1-1; unclear D gene. The CDR3 is 14 residues long. Looked up from germline, CDR1 is LNHDA and CDR2 is SQIVND (reference sequence). V lost 7 bases and J lost 1, with 13 bases in between. CDR3 amino acids: CASTMNPGNTEAFF. The DNA for the CDR3 is TGTGCCAGTACGATGAACCCGGGGAACACTGAAGCTTTCTTT.

V usage is TRBV12-5 and J usage is TRBJ2-5; the match to TRBD2 covers 12 bases. CDR3 length: 16 residues. V was pared by 6 bases and J by 1 base, with 6 bases of the junction left unmatched. Germline V CDR1 and CDR2: LGHNT, FRNRAP. Here the CDR3 reads CASGNPSGGAQETQYF. CDR3 coding DNA: TGTGCTAGTGGAAACCCTAGCGGGGGGGCCCAAGAGACCCAGTACTTC.

The J gene is TRBJ2-7, the V gene TRBV7-8; 7 positions agree with TRBD2. The CDR3 contains 15 residues. Trimming at V came to 3 bases and at J to 2 bases, leaving 7 bases not matched to a gene. Germline values: CDR1 SGHVS, CDR2 FQNEAQ. The CDR3 here is CASSFGYGGTYEQYF. The DNA for the CDR3 is TGTGCCAGCAGCTTTGGTTACGGGGGGACCTACGAGCAGTACTTC.

V gene TRBV23-1 combines with J gene TRBJ2-7, with 15 bases lining up with TRBD2. TRBV23-1 is labeled an ORF, and its function is uncertain. J was trimmed by 2 bases and V by 3 bases; bases with no gene match: 5. The CDR3 runs 17 residues. The CDR3 sequence: CASSHSGTSGGTYEQYF. CDR3 sequence (DNA): TGCGCCAGCAGTCATTCCGGGACTAGCGGGGGGACCTACGAGCAGTACTTC.

The chain employs TRBV30 and TRBJ2-7, with D possibly being TRBD2 (5 bases). The germline CDR1 and CDR2 sequences are GTSNPN and SVGIG (reference sequence). V shed 4 bases and J shed 1 base, with 11 bases lying between them. The CDR3 is 13 residues long. The chain's CDR3 is CAWNEDFSYEQYF. The CDR3 DNA sequence: TGTGCCTGGAACGAGGACTTTTCCTACGAGCAGTACTTC.

The chain employs TRBV27 and TRBJ2-5; 11 bases map to TRBD1. The ends lost 5 bases at V and 5 bases at J; junction bases unmatched: 13. The CDR3 is 17 amino acids. Germline CDR1 and CDR2: MNHEY and SMNVEV (reference sequence). The CDR3 loop reads CASSAGRDRGSGETQYF. CDR3 sequence (DNA): TGTGCCAGCAGTGCGGGCCGGGACAGGGGGTCCGGGGAGACCCAGTACTTC.

This clone has a single count. V is TRBV19 and J is TRBJ2-3; D possibly corresponds to TRBD2 (5 bases). The V gene lost 2 bases and the J gene lost 2 bases, with 5 bases spanning the gap. The CDR3 has 13 amino acids. Germline-derived CDR1 and CDR2 are LNHDA and SQIVND (reference sequence). The CDR3 nucleotides read TGTGCCAGTAGTATACGGGACACAGATACGCAGTATTTT. Translating it yields CASSIRDTDTQYF.

This chain joins TRBV27 and TRBJ2-3, with 7 nucleotides matching TRBD1. The germline CDR1 and CDR2 sequences are MNHEY and SMNVEV (reference sequence). The CDR3 totals 15 residues. Trimming at V came to 5 bases and at J to 2 bases, leaving 7 bases not matched to a gene. The CDR3 DNA sequence: TGTGCCAGCAGTCCGAACAGGGGTCCCACAGATACGCAGTATTTT. This translates into CASSPNRGPTDTQYF.

The chain is built from TRBV2 and TRBJ1-2; possible D gene TRBD1, 5 bases. The V end lost 2 bases, the J end lost 0 bases, and 10 bases lay between the germline ends. The CDR3 runs 15 residues. CDR1 SNHLY and CDR2 FYNNEI come from the germline V gene. The chain's CDR3 is CASSEQGAANYGYTF. As DNA, the CDR3 is TGTGCCAGCAGTGAACAGGGCGCAGCTAACTATGGCTACACCTTC.

The chain joins TRBV7-9 to TRBJ2-7; maybe TRBD1 (6 bases). The germline V and J ends were trimmed by 5 bases and 2 bases, with 7 bases remaining between them. From germline, CDR1 is SEHNR and CDR2 FQNEAQ (reference sequence). This CDR3 has 12 amino acids. CDR3 region: CASSRDTYEQYF. The CDR3 nucleotides read TGTGCCAGCAGCCGGGACACCTACGAGCAGTACTTC.

V usage is TRBV5-4 and J usage is TRBJ2-7; D uncertain. The CDR3 is made up of 14 amino acids. Germline CDR1 is SGHNT and CDR2 is YYREEE (reference sequence). The V and J ends lost 4 bases and 3 bases respectively, with 14 bases between them. The CDR3 reads CASSPGLEIYEQYF. DNA for the CDR3: TGTGCCAGCAGCCCCGGGCTAGAGATCTACGAGCAGTACTTC.